The present entry profiles one T cell receptor beta chain with its context. This record belongs to a study of OX40 agonist ivuxolimab in advanced cancers. Whole-study context: One hepatocellular carcinoma and two cutaneous melanoma patients partially responded.

From germline, CDR1 is SGHVS and CDR2 FNYEAQ. This CDR3 contains 14 residues. The junction had 0 bases not matched to a gene; V was cut back by 0 bases and J by 1 base. Profiled with immunoSEQ multiplex PCR; TCRdb holds only in-frame clones, not every one. The sample has under 40,000 clones; about 80% are singletons. The chain has TRBV7-6 and TRBJ2-7, with TRBD1 matching over 7 bases. The specimen was CD4+ or CD8+ T cells sorted from blood, collected in a trial of the OX40 agonist ivuxolimab. This receptor was taken from an adult with an advanced solid tumor such as melanoma, head and neck, liver or kidney cancer. In DNA form, the CDR3 reads TGTGCCAGCAGCTTAGCGGGACAGTCCTACGAGCAGTACTTC. Protein: CASSLAGQSYEQYF.